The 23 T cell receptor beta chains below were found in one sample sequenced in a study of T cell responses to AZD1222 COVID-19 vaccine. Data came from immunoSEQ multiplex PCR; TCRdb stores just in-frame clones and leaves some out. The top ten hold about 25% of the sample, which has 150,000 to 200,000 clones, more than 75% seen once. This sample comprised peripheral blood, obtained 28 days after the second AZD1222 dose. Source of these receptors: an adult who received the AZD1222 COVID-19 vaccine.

The chain's CDR3 is CASSSTSSGSIQYF. The CDR3 DNA follows: TGTGCCAGCAGCTCCACCTCTAGCGGGAGCATTCAGTACTTC. J is TRBJ2-4 and V is TRBV7-2, with 10 bases fitting TRBD2. The CDR3 is 14 amino acids. The junction had 6 bases not matched to a gene; V was cut back by 4 bases and J by 9 bases. Germline V gene lookup returns CDR1 SGHTA and CDR2 FQGNSA.

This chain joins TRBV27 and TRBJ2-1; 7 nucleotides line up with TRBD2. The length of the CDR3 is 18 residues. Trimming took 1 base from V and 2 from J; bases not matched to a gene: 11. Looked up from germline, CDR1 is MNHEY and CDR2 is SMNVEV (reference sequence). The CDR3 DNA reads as TGTGCCAGCAGTTTATTTCGCTCTACTAGCGCTACCTACAATGAGCAGTTCTTC. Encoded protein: CASSLFRSTSATYNEQFF.

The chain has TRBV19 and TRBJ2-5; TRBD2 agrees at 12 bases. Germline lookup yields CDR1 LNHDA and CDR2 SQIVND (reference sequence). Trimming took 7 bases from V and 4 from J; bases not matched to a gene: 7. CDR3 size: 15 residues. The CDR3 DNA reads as TGTGCCAGTACCCCGACTAGCGGGAGAAGAGAGACCCAGTACTTC. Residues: CASTPTSGRRETQYF.

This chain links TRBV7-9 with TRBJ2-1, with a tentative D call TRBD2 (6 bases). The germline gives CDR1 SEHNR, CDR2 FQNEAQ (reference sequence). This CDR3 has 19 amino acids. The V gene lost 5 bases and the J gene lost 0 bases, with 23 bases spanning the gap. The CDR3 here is CASSQINRMGGVSYNEQFF. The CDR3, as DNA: TGTGCCAGCAGCCAAATAAATCGAATGGGGGGTGTCTCCTACAATGAGCAGTTCTTC.

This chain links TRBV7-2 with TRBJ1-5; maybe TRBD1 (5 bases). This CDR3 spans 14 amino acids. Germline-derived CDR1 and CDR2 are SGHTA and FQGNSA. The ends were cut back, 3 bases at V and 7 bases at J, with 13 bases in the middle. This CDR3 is CASSLGGPGQPQHF. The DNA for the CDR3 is TGTGCCAGCAGCTTGGGAGGTCCAGGGCAGCCCCAGCATTTT.

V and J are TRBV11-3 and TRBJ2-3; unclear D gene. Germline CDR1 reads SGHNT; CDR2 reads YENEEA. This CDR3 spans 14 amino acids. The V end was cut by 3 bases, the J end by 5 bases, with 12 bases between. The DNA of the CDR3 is TGTGCCAGCAGCTTTCGAGGCATTGAAGATACGCAGTATTTT. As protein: CASSFRGIEDTQYF.

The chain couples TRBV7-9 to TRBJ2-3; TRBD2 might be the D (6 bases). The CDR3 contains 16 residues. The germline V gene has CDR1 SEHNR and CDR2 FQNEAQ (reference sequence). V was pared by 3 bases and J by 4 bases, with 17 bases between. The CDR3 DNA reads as TGTGCCAGCAGCTTCGGGACTCCAAGCTCCCCAGATACGCAGTATTTT. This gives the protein CASSFGTPSSPDTQYF.

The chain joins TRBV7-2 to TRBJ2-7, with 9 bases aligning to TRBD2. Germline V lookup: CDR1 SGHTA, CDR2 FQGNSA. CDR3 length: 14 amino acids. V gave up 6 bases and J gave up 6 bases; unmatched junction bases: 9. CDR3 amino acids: CASSLGSGRREQYF. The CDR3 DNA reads TGTGCCAGCAGTCTCGGTAGCGGGAGACGCGAGCAGTACTTC.

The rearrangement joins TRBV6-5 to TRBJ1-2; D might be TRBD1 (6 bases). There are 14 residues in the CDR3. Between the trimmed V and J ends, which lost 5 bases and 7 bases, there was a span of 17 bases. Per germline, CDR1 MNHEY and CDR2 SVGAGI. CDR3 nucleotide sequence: TGTGCCAGCAGTCCTCCGGGACAAGGGGGTGGCTACACCTTC. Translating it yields CASSPPGQGGGYTF.

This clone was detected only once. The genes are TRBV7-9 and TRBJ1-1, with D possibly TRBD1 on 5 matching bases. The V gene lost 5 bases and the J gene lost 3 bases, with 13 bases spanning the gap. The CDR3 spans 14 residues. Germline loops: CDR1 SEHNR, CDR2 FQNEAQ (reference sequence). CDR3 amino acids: CASSPWGRDTEAFF. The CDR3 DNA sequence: TGTGCCAGCAGCCCCTGGGGCAGGGACACTGAAGCTTTCTTT.

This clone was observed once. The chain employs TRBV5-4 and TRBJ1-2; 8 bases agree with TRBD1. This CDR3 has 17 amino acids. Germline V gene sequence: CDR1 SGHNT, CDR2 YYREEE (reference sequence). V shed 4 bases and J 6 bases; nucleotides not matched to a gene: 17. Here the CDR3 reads CASSSEINRGKEDGYTF. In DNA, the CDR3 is TGTGCCAGCAGCAGTGAGATAAACAGGGGGAAGGAGGATGGCTACACCTTC.

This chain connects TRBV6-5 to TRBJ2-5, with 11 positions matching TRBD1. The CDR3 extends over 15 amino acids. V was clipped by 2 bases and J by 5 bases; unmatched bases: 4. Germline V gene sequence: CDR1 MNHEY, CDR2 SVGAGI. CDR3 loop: CASSYGTGGVETQYF. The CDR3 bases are TGTGCCAGCAGTTACGGGACAGGGGGGGTCGAGACCCAGTACTTC.

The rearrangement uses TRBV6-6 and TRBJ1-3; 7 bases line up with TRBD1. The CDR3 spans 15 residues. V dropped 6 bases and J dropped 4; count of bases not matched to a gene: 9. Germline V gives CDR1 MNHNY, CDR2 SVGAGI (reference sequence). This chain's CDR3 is CASRTQGLGGNTIYF. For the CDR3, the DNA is TGTGCCAGCAGGACACAGGGGCTGGGAGGAAACACCATATATTTT.

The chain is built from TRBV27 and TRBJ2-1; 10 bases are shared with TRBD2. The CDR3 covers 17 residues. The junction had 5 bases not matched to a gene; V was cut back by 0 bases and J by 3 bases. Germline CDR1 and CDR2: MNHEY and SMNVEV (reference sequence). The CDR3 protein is CASSLSSAGGRYNEQFF. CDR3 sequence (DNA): TGTGCCAGCAGTTTATCGTCAGCGGGAGGGCGCTACAATGAGCAGTTCTTC.

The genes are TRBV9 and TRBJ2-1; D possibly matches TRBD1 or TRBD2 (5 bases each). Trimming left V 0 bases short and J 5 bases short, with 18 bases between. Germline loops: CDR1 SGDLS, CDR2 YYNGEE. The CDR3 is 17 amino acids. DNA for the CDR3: TGTGCCAGCAGCGTAGCCGGGTCATCAGGGACCCACAATGAGCAGTTCTTC. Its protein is CASSVAGSSGTHNEQFF. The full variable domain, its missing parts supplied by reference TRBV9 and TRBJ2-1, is DSGVTQTPKHLITATGQRVTLRCSPRSGDLSVYWYQQSLDQGLQFLIQYYNGEERAKGNILERFSAQQFPDLHSELNLSSLELGDSALYFCASSVAGSSGTHNEQFFGPGTRLTVL.

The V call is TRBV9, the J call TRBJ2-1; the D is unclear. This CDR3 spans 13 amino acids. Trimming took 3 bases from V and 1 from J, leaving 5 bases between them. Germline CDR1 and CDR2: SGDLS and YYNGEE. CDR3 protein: CASSAASYNEQFF. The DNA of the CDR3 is TGTGCCAGCAGCGCAGCTTCCTACAATGAGCAGTTCTTC. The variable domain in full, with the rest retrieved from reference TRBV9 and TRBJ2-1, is DSGVTQTPKHLITATGQRVTLRCSPRSGDLSVYWYQQSLDQGLQFLIQYYNGEERAKGNILERFSAQQFPDLHSELNLSSLELGDSALYFCASSAASYNEQFFGPGTRLTVL.

In DNA, the CDR3 is TGTGCCAGCAGTGAAGCAGGGTACTCCTACGAGCAGTACTTC. Translation gives CASSEAGYSYEQYF. This chain links TRBV2 with TRBJ2-7; D remains unclear. Germline assignment: CDR1 SNHLY and CDR2 FYNNEI. Trimming cost V 0 bases and J 0 bases, with 6 bases left between them. The CDR3 has 14 amino acids.

In DNA, the CDR3 is TGTGCCAGCAACCACGTGGGAGCTTTCTTT. It translates to CASNHVGAFF. The chain employs TRBV2 and TRBJ1-1; D is undetermined. With 7 bases removed from V and 10 bases from J, the gap between germline ends came to 10 bases. The CDR3 loop spans 10 amino acids. Germline V gene data show CDR1 as SNHLY and CDR2 as FYNNEI.

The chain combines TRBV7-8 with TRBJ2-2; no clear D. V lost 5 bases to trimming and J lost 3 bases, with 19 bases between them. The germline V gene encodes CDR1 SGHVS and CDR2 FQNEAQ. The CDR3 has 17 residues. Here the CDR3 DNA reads TGTGCCAGCAGCACCCCTGCTAGTCAGCCCGACACCGGGGAGCTGTTTTTT. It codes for CASSTPASQPDTGELFF.

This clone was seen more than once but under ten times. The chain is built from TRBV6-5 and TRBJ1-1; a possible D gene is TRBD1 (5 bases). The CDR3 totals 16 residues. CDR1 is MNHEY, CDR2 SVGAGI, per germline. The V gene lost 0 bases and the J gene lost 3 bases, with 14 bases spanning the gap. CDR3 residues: CASSYSNQGWDTEAFF. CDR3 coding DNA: TGTGCCAGCAGTTACTCGAATCAGGGTTGGGACACTGAAGCTTTCTTT.

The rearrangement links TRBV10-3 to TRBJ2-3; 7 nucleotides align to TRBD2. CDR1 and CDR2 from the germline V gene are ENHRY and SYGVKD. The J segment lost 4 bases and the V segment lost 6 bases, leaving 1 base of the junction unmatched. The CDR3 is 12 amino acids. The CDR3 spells CAIRLASDTQYF. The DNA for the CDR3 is TGTGCCATCAGACTAGCGTCAGATACGCAGTATTTT.

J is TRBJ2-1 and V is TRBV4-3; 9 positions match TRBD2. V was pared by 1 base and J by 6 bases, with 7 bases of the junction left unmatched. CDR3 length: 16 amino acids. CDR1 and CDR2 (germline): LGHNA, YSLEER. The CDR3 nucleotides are TGCGCCAGCAGCCAAGGGGCGGCGGGAGGGCCCAATGAGCAGTTCTTC. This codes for CASSQGAAGGPNEQFF.

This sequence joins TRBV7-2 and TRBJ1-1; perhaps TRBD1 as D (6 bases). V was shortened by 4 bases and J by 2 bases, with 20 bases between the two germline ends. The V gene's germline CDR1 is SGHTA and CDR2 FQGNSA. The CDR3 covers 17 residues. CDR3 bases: TGTGCCAGCAGCTCACGGATCGGGGGCATGGTAAACACTGAAGCTTTCTTT. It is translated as CASSSRIGGMVNTEAFF. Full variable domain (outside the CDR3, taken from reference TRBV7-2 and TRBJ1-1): GAGVSQSPSNKVTEKGKDVELRCDPISGHTALYWYRQSLGQGLEFLIYFQGNSAPDKSGLPSDRFSAERTGGSVSTLTIQRTQQEDSAVYLCASSSRIGGMVNTEAFFGQGTRLTVV.